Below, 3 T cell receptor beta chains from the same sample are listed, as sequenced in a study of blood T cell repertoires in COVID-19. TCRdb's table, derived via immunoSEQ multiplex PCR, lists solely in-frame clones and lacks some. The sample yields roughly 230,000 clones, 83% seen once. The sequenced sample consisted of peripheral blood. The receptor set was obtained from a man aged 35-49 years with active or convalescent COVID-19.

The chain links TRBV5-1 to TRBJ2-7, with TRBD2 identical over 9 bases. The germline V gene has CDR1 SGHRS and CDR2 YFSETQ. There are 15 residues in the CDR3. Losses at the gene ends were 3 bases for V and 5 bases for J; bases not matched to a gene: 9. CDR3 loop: CASSSPASGMDEQYF. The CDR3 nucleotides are TGCGCCAGCAGCTCACCCGCTAGCGGGATGGACGAGCAGTACTTC.

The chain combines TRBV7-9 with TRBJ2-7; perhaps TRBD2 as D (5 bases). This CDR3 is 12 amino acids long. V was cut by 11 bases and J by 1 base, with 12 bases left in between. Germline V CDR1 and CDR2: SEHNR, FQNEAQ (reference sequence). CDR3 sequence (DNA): TGTGCCGCTGAGGGAAATTCCTACGAGCAGTACTTC. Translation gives CAAEGNSYEQYF.

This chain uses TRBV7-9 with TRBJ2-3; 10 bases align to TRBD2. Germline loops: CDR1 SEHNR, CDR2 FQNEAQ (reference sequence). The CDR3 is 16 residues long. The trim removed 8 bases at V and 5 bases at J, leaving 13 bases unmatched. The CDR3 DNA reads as TGTGCCAGCGGCGGTTGGCTAGCGGGAGCGAAAGATACGCAGTATTTT. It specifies CASGGWLAGAKDTQYF.